Listed below are T cell receptor beta chains from one sample, sequenced in a study of PD-1 blockade in classical Hodgkin lymphoma. Using immunoSEQ multiplex PCR, the repertoire was profiled, and TCRdb retains in-frame clones only, with some absent. The table lists 40,000 to 55,000 clones, 70% to 80% of them singletons. The sequences come from peripheral blood mononuclear cells (PBMCs), collected before the fourth cycle of nivolumab. All receptors come from a human donor with classical Hodgkin lymphoma. Both conserved end residues are part of each CDR3. The order of the fields is D gene, CDR3 length, J gene, V gene, clone size, CDR3 DNA, CDR3 protein. A D gene is named only where the DNA matches it firmly. The size of a clone is reported for some rows only, either as once, few or many, or as a class for expanded clones.

D gene: -; CDR3 length: 13; J gene: TRBJ2-7; V gene: TRBV11-3; clone size: -; CDR3 DNA: TGTGCCAGCAGCTTAGGCGGTACCCGCGAGCAGTACTTC; CDR3 protein: CASSLGGTREQYF
D gene: -; CDR3 length: 18; J gene: TRBJ2-1; V gene: TRBV7-2; clone size: once; CDR3 DNA: TGTGCCAGCAGCTCCCCGATGACCGGGACACCAACCTACAATGAGCAGTTCTTC; CDR3 protein: CASSSPMTGTPTYNEQFF
D gene: -; CDR3 length: 18; J gene: TRBJ2-4; V gene: TRBV15; clone size: few; CDR3 DNA: TGTGCCACCAGCTCCCGGCCGAAGGGGGGGGGTAATGAAAACATTCAGTACTTC; CDR3 protein: CATSSRPKGGGNENIQYF
D gene: -; CDR3 length: 13; J gene: TRBJ1-2; V gene: TRBV13; clone size: few; CDR3 DNA: TGTGCCAGCAGCTTAGGGACAGTCTATGGCTACACCTTC; CDR3 protein: CASSLGTVYGYTF
D gene: TRBD1; CDR3 length: 12; J gene: TRBJ2-7; V gene: TRBV4-2; clone size: -; CDR3 DNA: TGTGCCAGCAGCCCCGGGACAGCCGAGCAGTACTTC; CDR3 protein: CASSPGTAEQYF
D gene: TRBD2; CDR3 length: 16; J gene: TRBJ2-1; V gene: TRBV28; clone size: -; CDR3 DNA: TGTGCCAGCAGCGGAAGGACTAGCGGGAGTCTTAATGAGCAGTTCTTC; CDR3 protein: CASSGRTSGSLNEQFF
D gene: TRBD1; CDR3 length: 18; J gene: TRBJ2-7; V gene: TRBV9; clone size: -; CDR3 DNA: TGTGCCAGCAGCGTAGGAATGGGGGGACAGGGAATCTCCTACGAGCAGTACTTC; CDR3 protein: CASSVGMGGQGISYEQYF
D gene: -; CDR3 length: 14; J gene: TRBJ2-7; V gene: TRBV5-5; clone size: -; CDR3 DNA: TGTGCCAGCAGCTTGACATCTAACTCCTACGAGCAGTACTTC; CDR3 protein: CASSLTSNSYEQYF
D gene: -; CDR3 length: 18; J gene: TRBJ2-1; V gene: TRBV4-1; clone size: -; CDR3 DNA: TGCGCCAGCAGCCAAGGAGCGATCGGGGGCCGCTCCTACAATGAGCAGTTCTTC; CDR3 protein: CASSQGAIGGRSYNEQFF
D gene: TRBD1; CDR3 length: 14; J gene: TRBJ1-2; V gene: TRBV25-1; clone size: few; CDR3 DNA: TGTGCCAGCAGTGCCAGAGCAGGGGGCGGTGGCTACACCTTC; CDR3 protein: CASSARAGGGGYTF
D gene: TRBD1; CDR3 length: 17; J gene: TRBJ2-1; V gene: TRBV19; clone size: -; CDR3 DNA: TGTGCCAGTAGTATGGCCGTTGGGGACAGGGCTTCAAGGGAGCAGTTCTTC; CDR3 protein: CASSMAVGDRASREQFF
D gene: -; CDR3 length: 15; J gene: TRBJ1-4; V gene: TRBV13; clone size: -; CDR3 DNA: TGTGCCAGCAGCTCCACAGGGAGGGGTAATGAAAAACTGTTTTTT; CDR3 protein: CASSSTGRGNEKLFF
D gene: -; CDR3 length: 13; J gene: TRBJ1-6; V gene: TRBV7-3; clone size: -; CDR3 DNA: TGTGCCAGCAGCTCGGACAATCGATCACCCCTCCACTTT; CDR3 protein: CASSSDNRSPLHF
D gene: -; CDR3 length: 17; J gene: TRBJ1-5; V gene: TRBV7-6; clone size: -; CDR3 DNA: TGTGCCAGCAGCCCCTTTATAGGGGTGGACAGCAATCAGCCCCAGCATTTT; CDR3 protein: CASSPFIGVDSNQPQHF
D gene: TRBD2; CDR3 length: 14; J gene: TRBJ2-7; V gene: TRBV18; clone size: -; CDR3 DNA: TGTGCCAGCTCACGGGAGGGTACGAACTACGAGCAGTACTTC; CDR3 protein: CASSREGTNYEQYF
D gene: TRBD2; CDR3 length: 16; J gene: TRBJ2-2; V gene: TRBV28; clone size: -; CDR3 DNA: TGTGCCAGCAGTTCCCCAGGGACTAGCGGGGACGGGGAGCTGTTTTTT; CDR3 protein: CASSSPGTSGDGELFF
D gene: -; CDR3 length: 13; J gene: TRBJ1-2; V gene: TRBV5-8; clone size: -; CDR3 DNA: TGTGCCAGCAGCTTGGGGGGGAACTATGGCTACACCTTC; CDR3 protein: CASSLGGNYGYTF
D gene: -; CDR3 length: 11; J gene: TRBJ2-5; V gene: TRBV6-5; clone size: -; CDR3 DNA: TGTGCCAGCAGTCAAAAAGAGACCCAGTACTTC; CDR3 protein: CASSQKETQYF
D gene: -; CDR3 length: 15; J gene: TRBJ2-2; V gene: TRBV10-1; clone size: -; CDR3 DNA: TGCGCCAGCAGTGACCAGGGTGGGAGAATCGGGGAGCTGTTTTTT; CDR3 protein: CASSDQGGRIGELFF
D gene: -; CDR3 length: 14; J gene: TRBJ2-5; V gene: TRBV18; clone size: once; CDR3 DNA: TGTGCCAGCTCACCGGTGACATCCCAAGAGACCCAGTACTTC; CDR3 protein: CASSPVTSQETQYF
D gene: -; CDR3 length: 15; J gene: TRBJ1-1; V gene: TRBV27; clone size: -; CDR3 DNA: TGTGCCAGCAGTTCCAGTAATGGTTTATCCACTGAAGCTTTCTTT; CDR3 protein: CASSSSNGLSTEAFF
D gene: TRBD1; CDR3 length: 16; J gene: TRBJ1-4; V gene: TRBV11-1; clone size: -; CDR3 DNA: TGTGCCAGCAGCACCAAGGACAGGGGGTTTAATGAAAAACTGTTTTTT; CDR3 protein: CASSTKDRGFNEKLFF
D gene: TRBD2; CDR3 length: 15; J gene: TRBJ2-1; V gene: TRBV6-4; clone size: -; CDR3 DNA: TGTGCCAGCAGTGACGAAGCGGGAGTTTCCAATGAGCAGTTCTTC; CDR3 protein: CASSDEAGVSNEQFF
D gene: -; CDR3 length: 13; J gene: TRBJ2-1; V gene: TRBV4-1; clone size: -; CDR3 DNA: TGCGCCAGCAGCCATAGAAGTGACAATGAGCAGTTCTTC; CDR3 protein: CASSHRSDNEQFF
D gene: -; CDR3 length: 16; J gene: TRBJ1-2; V gene: TRBV13; clone size: -; CDR3 DNA: TGTGCCAGCAGTGGTTCGGGCCGCGGGAACTGGTATGGCTACACCTTC; CDR3 protein: CASSGSGRGNWYGYTF